The TCR beta chain described here comes from a study of cytomegalovirus exposure and HLA in healthy donors. Study findings and constraints: Some public TCRs appeared in many individuals, while most sequences were rare. Earlier analysis yielded a pattern in which most TCR beta V segments were productive about 87% or about 30% of the time.

Between the trimmed V and J ends, which lost 8 bases and 2 bases, there was a span of 11 bases. This CDR3 contains 13 residues. Germline assignment: CDR1 MNHEY and CDR2 SVGAGI. In the PCR, 60 Vbeta and 13 Jbeta primers were used. TCRdb's copy holds only in-frame clones and misses some; the assay was immunoSEQ multiplex PCR. The repertoire holds under 150,000 clones, with roughly 80% as singletons. This clone occurred a few times. Its antigen is undetermined. The sequenced sample consisted of PBMCs. The TCR comes from a boy between 2 and 10 years old in good health and CMV-seronegative. The chain joins TRBV6-5 to TRBJ2-3, with D uncertain. As DNA, the CDR3 is TGTGCCAGCTGTCGGTCCTACACAGATACGCAGTATTTT. Translating it yields CASCRSYTDTQYF.